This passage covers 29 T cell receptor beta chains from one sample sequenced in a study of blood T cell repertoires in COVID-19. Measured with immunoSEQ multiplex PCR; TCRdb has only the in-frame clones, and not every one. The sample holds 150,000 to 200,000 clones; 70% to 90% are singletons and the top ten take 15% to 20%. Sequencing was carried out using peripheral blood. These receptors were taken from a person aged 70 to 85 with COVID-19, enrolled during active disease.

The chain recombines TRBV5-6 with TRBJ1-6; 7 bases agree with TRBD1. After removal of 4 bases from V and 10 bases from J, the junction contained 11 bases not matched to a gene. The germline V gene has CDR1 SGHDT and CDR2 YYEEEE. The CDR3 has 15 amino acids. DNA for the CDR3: TGTGCCAGCAGCCCGACAGGGCTTGGTTGGTCACCCCTCCACTTT. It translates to CASSPTGLGWSPLHF. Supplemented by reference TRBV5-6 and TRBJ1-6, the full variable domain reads DAGVTQSPTHLIKTRGQQVTLRCSPKSGHDTVSWYQQALGQGPQFIFQYYEEEERQRGNFPDRFSGHQFPNYSSELNVNALLLGDSALYLCASSPTGLGWSPLHFGNGTRLTVT.

Written as DNA, the CDR3 is TGTGCCAGCAGTTTAGGCGGGCAGATTGGCTACACCTTC. Amino acids: CASSLGGQIGYTF. The chain is built from TRBV28 and TRBJ1-2; D is unresolved. Per the germline V gene, CDR1 is MDHEN and CDR2 is SYDVKM. Trimming removed 2 bases at V and 7 bases at J, with 11 bases between. This CDR3 has 13 amino acids.

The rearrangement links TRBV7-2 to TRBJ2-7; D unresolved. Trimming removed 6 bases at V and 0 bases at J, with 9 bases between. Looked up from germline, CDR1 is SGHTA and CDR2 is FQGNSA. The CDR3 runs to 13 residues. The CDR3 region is CASRKPSSYEQYF. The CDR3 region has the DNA TGTGCCAGCAGGAAACCTAGCTCCTACGAGCAGTACTTC. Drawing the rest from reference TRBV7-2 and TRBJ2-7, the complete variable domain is GAGVSQSPSNKVTEKGKDVELRCDPISGHTALYWYRQSLGQGLEFLIYFQGNSAPDKSGLPSDRFSAERTGGSVSTLTIQRTQQEDSAVYLCASRKPSSYEQYFGPGTRLTVT.

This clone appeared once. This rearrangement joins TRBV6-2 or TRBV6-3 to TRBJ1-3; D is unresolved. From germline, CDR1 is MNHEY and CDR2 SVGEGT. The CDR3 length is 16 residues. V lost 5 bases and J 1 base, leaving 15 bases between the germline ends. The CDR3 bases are TGTGCCAGCAGTACCCCTATGCGGGATTCTGGAAACACCATATATTTT. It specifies CASSTPMRDSGNTIYF.

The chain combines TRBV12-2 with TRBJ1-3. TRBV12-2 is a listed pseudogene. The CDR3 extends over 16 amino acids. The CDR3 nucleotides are TGTGCAAGTCGCGTAGGGGGACCTACCCCGGGGGACACCATATATTTT. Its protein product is CASRVGGPTPGDTIYF.

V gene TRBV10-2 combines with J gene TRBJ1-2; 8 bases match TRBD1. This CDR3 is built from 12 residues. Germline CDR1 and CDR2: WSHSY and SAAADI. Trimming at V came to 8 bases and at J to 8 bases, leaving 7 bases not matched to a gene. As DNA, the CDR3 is TGCGCCAGCCTCTCAGGGGGCGCAGGCTACACCTTC. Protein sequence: CASLSGGAGYTF.

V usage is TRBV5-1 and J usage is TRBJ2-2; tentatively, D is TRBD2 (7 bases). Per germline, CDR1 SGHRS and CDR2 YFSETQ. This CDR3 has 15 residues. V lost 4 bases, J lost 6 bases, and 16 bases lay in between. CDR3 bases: TGCGCCAGCAGCCCGGGGGGCCCAAGCGCCGGGGAGCTGTTTTTT. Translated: CASSPGGPSAGELFF.

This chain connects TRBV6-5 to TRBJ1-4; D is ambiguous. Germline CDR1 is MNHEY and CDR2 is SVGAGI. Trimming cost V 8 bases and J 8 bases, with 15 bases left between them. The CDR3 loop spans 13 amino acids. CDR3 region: CASCSSYGEKLFF. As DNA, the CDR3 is TGTGCCAGCTGTTCGTCGTACGGGGAAAAACTGTTTTTT.

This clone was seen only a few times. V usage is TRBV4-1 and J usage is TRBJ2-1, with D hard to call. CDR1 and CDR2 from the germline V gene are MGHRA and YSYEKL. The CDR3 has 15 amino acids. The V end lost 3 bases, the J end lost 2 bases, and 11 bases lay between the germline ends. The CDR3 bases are TGCGCCAGCAGCCAGGTTGACTCTGCCTACAATGAGCAGTTCTTC. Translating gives CASSQVDSAYNEQFF.

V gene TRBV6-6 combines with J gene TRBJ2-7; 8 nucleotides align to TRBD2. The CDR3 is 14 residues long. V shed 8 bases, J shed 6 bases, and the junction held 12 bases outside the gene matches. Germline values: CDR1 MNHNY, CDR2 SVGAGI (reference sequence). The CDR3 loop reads CASALSGGRPEQYF. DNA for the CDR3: TGTGCCAGCGCTCTATCGGGGGGGCGGCCCGAGCAGTACTTC.

CDR3 region: CASRNYRGPQHF. CDR3 bases: TGTGCCAGCAGGAACTACAGGGGGCCCCAGCATTTT. The chain is built from TRBV12-3 or TRBV12-4 and TRBJ1-5; 7 bases line up with TRBD1. The CDR3 has 12 amino acids. Trimming at V came to 6 bases and at J to 9 bases, leaving 5 bases not matched to a gene.

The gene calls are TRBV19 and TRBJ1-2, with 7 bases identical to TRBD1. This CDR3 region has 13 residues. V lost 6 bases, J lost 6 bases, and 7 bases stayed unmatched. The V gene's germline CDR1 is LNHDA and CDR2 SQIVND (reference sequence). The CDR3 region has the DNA TGTGCCAGTAGGGCCGGGACAGCCAATGGCTACACCTTC. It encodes CASRAGTANGYTF. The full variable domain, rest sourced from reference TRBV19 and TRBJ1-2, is DGGITQSPKYLFRKEGQNVTLSCEQNLNHDAMYWYRQDPGQGLRLIYYSQIVNDFQKGDIAEGYSVSREKKESFPLTVTSAQKNPTAFYLCASRAGTANGYTFGSGTRLTVV.

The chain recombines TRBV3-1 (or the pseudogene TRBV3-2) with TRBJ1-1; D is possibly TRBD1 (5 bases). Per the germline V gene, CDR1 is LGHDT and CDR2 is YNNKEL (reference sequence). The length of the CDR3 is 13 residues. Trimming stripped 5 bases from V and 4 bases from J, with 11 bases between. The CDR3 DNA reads TGTGCCAGCAGCACGGGGGGTAGCACTGAAGCTTTCTTT. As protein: CASSTGGSTEAFF.

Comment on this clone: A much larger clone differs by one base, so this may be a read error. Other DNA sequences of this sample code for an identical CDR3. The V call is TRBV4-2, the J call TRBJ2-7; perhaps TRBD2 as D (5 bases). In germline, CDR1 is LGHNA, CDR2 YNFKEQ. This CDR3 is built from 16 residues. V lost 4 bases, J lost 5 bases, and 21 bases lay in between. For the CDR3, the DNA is TGTGCCAGCAGCCCGACTACAAGCGGAACTAGTCACGAGCAGTACTTC. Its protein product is CASSPTTSGTSHEQYF.

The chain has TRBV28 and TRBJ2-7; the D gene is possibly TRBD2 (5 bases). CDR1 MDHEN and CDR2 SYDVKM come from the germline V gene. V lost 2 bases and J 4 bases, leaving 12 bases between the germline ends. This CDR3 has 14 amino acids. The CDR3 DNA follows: TGTGCCAGCAGTTTAATTACTAGTGGGTACGAGCAGTACTTC. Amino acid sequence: CASSLITSGYEQYF.

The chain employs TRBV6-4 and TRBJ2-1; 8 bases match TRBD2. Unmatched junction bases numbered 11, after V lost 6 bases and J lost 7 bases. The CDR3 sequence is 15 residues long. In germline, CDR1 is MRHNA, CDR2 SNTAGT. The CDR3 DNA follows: TGTGCCAGCAGCGCCGGGACTAGAGGGGGGAATGAGCAGTTCTTC. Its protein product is CASSAGTRGGNEQFF.

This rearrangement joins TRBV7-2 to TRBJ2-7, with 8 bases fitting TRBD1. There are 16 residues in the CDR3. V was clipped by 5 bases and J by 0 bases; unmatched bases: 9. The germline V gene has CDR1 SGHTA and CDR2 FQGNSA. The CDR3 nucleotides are TGTGCCAGCAGCCCCCATGACGGGACAGGCTCCTACGAGCAGTACTTC. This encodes CASSPHDGTGSYEQYF.

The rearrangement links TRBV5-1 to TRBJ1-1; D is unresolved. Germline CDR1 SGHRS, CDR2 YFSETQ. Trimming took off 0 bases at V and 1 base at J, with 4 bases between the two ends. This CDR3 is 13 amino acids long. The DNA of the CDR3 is TGCGCCAGCAGCTTGGCGGGGAACACTGAAGCTTTCTTT. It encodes CASSLAGNTEAFF.

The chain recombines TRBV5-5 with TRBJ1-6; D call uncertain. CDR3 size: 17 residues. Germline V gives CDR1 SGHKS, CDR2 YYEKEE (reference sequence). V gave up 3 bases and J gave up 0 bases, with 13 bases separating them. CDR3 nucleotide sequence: TGTGCCAGCAGCTCAATATCTCGGTACTCCTATAATTCACCCCTCCACTTT. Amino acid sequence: CASSSISRYSYNSPLHF.

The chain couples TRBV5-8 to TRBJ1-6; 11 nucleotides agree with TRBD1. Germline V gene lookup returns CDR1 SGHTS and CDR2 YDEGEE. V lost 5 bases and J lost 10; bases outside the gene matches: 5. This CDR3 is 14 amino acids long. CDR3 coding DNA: TGTGCCAGCAGGGGGGACAGGGGGTTGTCACCCCTCCACTTT. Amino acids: CASRGDRGLSPLHF.

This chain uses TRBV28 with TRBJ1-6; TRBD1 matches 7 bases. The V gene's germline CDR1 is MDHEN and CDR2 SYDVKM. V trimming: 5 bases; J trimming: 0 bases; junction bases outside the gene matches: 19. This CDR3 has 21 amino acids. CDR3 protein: CASSKWLGQRITSSYNSPLHF. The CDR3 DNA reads TGTGCCAGCAGTAAATGGTTGGGACAGCGGATAACAAGCTCCTATAATTCACCCCTCCACTTT.

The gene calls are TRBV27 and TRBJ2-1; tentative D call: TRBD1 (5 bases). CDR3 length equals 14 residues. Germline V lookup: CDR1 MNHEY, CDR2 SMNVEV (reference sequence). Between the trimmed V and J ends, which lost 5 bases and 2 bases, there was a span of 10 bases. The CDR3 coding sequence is TGTGCCAGCAGTGATGGGGCCGCCTACAATGAGCAGTTCTTC. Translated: CASSDGAAYNEQFF.

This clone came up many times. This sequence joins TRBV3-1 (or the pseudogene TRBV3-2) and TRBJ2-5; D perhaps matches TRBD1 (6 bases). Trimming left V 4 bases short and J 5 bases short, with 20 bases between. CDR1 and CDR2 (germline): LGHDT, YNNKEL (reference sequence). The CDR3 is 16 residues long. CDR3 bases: TGTGCCAGCAGCCTCCCCCCCACCAGGGGCACCGAGACCCAGTACTTC. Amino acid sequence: CASSLPPTRGTETQYF.

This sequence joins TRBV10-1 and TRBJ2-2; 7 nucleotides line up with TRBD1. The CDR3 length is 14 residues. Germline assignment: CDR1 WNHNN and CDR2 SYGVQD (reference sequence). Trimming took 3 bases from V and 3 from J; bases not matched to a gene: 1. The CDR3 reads CASSDRGYTGELFF. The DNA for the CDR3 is TGCGCCAGCAGTGACAGGGGGTACACCGGGGAGCTGTTTTTT.

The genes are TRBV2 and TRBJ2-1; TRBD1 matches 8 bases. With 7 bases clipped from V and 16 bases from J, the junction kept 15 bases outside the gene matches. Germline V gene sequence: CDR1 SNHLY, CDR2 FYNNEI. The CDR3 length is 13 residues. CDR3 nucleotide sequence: TGTGCCAGCAATAAGCCGCCCGGGACAGGTAATTTCTTC. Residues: CASNKPPGTGNFF.

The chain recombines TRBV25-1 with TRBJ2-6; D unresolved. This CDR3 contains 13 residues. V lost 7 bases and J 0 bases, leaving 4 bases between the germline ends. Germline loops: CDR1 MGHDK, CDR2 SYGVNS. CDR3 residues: CASTSSGANVLTF. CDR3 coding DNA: TGTGCCAGCACTAGCTCTGGGGCCAACGTCCTGACTTTC. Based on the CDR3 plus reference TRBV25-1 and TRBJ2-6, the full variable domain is EADIYQTPRYLVIGTGKKITLECSQTMGHDKMYWYQQDPGMELHLIHYSYGVNSTEKGDLSSESTVSRIRTEHFPLTLESARPSHTSQYLCASTSSGANVLTFGAGSRLTVL.

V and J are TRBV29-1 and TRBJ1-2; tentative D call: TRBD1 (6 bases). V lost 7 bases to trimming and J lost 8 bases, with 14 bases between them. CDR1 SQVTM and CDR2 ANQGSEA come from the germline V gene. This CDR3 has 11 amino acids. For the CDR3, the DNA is TGCAGCGCCGCCGGGGGGGGCGGCTACACCTTC. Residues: CSAAGGGGYTF.

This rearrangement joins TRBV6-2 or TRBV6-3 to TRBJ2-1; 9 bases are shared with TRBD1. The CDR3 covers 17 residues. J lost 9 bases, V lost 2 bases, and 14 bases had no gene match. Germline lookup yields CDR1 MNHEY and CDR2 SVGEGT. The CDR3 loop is CASSYDVGTGSWSEQFF. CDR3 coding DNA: TGTGCCAGCAGTTACGACGTCGGGACAGGGTCTTGGAGTGAGCAGTTCTTC.

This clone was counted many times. CDR3 coding DNA: TGCACCAGCAGCCACCGCGGGGGGCTAGCCAAAAACATTCAGTACTTC. Its translation: CTSSHRGGLAKNIQYF. The rearrangement links TRBV1 to TRBJ2-4; the table calls TRBD2, which could not be checked here. TRBV1 is recorded as a pseudogene. The CDR3 is made up of 16 amino acids.